The 13 T cell receptor beta chains given below trace back to one sample, sequenced in a study of cytomegalovirus exposure and HLA in healthy donors. Vbeta (60) and Jbeta (13) primers were used in the PCR. Data came from immunoSEQ multiplex PCR; TCRdb stores just in-frame clones and leaves some out. The sample has approximately 180,000 clones, about 69% seen once. The sample comprised PBMCs. Every receptor here comes from a human donor in good health.

CDR3 loop: CASSMSTGRVTF. The CDR3 nucleotides read TGTGCCAGCAGCATGTCGACAGGGCGCGTCACCTTC. This chain connects TRBV9 to TRBJ1-2, with TRBD1 matching over 7 bases. J was trimmed by 13 bases and V by 4 bases; bases with no gene match: 10. Germline V gene lookup returns CDR1 SGDLS and CDR2 YYNGEE. The CDR3 is 12 residues long.

The chain links TRBV5-6 to TRBJ2-7; TRBD2 aligns across 16 bases. The CDR3 is made up of 16 amino acids. The junction had 4 bases not matched to a gene; V was cut back by 4 bases and J by 3 bases. CDR1 SGHDT and CDR2 YYEEEE come from the germline V gene. The CDR3 spells CASSQGLAGGLYEQYF. For the CDR3, the DNA is TGTGCCAGCAGCCAGGGACTAGCGGGGGGGCTCTACGAGCAGTACTTC.

The chain joins TRBV4-1 to TRBJ1-1; D gene uncertain. V was clipped by 0 bases and J by 4 bases, with 15 bases between them. Germline CDR1 and CDR2: MGHRA and YSYEKL. The length of the CDR3 is 16 residues. The chain's CDR3 is CASSQDSGSSITEAFF. CDR3 nucleotides: TGCGCCAGCAGCCAAGACTCAGGAAGCAGCATCACTGAAGCTTTCTTT.

The gene calls are TRBV2 and TRBJ2-3; 9 nucleotides match TRBD2. V lost 2 bases to trimming and J lost 1 base; unmatched junction nucleotides: 7. This CDR3 spans 17 amino acids. The germline gives CDR1 SNHLY, CDR2 FYNNEI. The CDR3 region has the DNA TGTGCCAGCAGTGAATTTAGGGGCGGGGGGGGCACAGATACGCAGTATTTT. It specifies CASSEFRGGGGTDTQYF.

The V call is TRBV7-3, the J call TRBJ2-3; weak D call: TRBD2 (5 bases). Trimming cost V 6 bases and J 0 bases, with 19 bases left between them. CDR1 is SGHTA and CDR2 is FQGTGA in the germline V gene. The CDR3 runs to 17 residues. CDR3 in amino acids: CASRGWAGTVSTDTQYF. The CDR3 DNA reads as TGTGCCAGCAGGGGCTGGGCGGGTACGGTTAGCACAGATACGCAGTATTTT. Combining the CDR3 with reference TRBV7-3 and TRBJ2-3 gives the whole variable domain GAGVSQTPSNKVTEKGKYVELRCDPISGHTALYWYRQSLGQGPEFLIYFQGTGAADDSGLPNDRFFAVRPEGSVSTLKIQRTERGDSAVYLCASRGWAGTVSTDTQYFGPGTRLTVL.

This clone was recorded a few times. The chain carries TRBV6-1 and TRBJ2-3; 8 bases are shared with TRBD2. The CDR3 has 18 amino acids. From germline, CDR1 is MNHNS and CDR2 SASEGT. Germline trimming cut 4 bases from V and 2 bases from J; bases unmatched to any gene: 14. Here the CDR3 DNA reads TGTGCCAGCAGTGCCATACCCTACATTAGCGGGGTCACAGATACGCAGTATTTT. Encoded protein: CASSAIPYISGVTDTQYF.

The table lists this clone with a few counts. The chain links TRBV5-1 to TRBJ2-7; 8 nucleotides match TRBD1. Trimming at V came to 3 bases and at J to 2 bases, leaving 7 bases not matched to a gene. CDR1 is SGHRS, CDR2 YFSETQ, per germline. The CDR3 runs to 15 residues. The CDR3 nucleotides read TGCGCCAGCAGCTCGGAGGGACAGGTCACCTACGAGCAGTACTTC. It specifies CASSSEGQVTYEQYF.

Points on this clone: Its ends do not fully match the called genes, so a read error is possible. The chain is built from TRBV7-7 and TRBJ2-5; a weak D match, TRBD1 (6 bases). The CDR3 extends over 14 amino acids. Germline V gives CDR1 SSHAT, CDR2 FNYEAQ (reference sequence). CDR3 in DNA: TGTGCTAGCAGCTCGACAGGTTTGCAAGAGACCCAGTACTTC. This translates into CASSSTGLQETQYF.

With regard to this clone: Its ends do not fully match the called genes, so a read error is possible. The chain combines TRBV7-7 with TRBJ2-2, with D possibly matching TRBD2 (5 bases). Germline values: CDR1 SSHAT, CDR2 FNYEAQ (reference sequence). The CDR3 contains 13 residues. This CDR3 is CASSLERAGELFF. CDR3 coding DNA: TGTGCTAGCAGCTTGGAGAGGGCCGGGGAGCTGTTTTTT.

The chain has TRBV5-1 and TRBJ2-3, with TRBD2 matching 15 bases. The CDR3 is 16 amino acids. J gave up 3 bases and V 4 bases, and 3 bases lay outside the gene matches. Germline V gene data show CDR1 as SGHRS and CDR2 as YFSETQ. The CDR3 here is CASSAGLAGGTDTQYF. As DNA, the CDR3 is TGCGCCAGCAGCGCGGGACTAGCGGGGGGAACAGATACGCAGTATTTT.

V and J are TRBV2 and TRBJ1-2; tentative D call: TRBD1 (6 bases). The CDR3 spans 14 residues. V lost 6 bases and J 0 bases, leaving 11 bases between the germline ends. CDR1 is SNHLY and CDR2 is FYNNEI in the germline V gene. The CDR3 region has the DNA TGTGCCAGCAGAGGACAGCCGGCTAACTATGGCTACACCTTC. It yields the protein CASRGQPANYGYTF.

CDR3 nucleotide sequence: TGCGCCAGCAGCCAACCAACAGACAGACAAGAGACCCAGTACTTC. Translation: CASSQPTDRQETQYF. V is TRBV4-1 and J is TRBJ2-5; maybe TRBD1 (5 bases). Trimming stripped 2 bases from V and 2 bases from J, with 12 bases between. Germline V gene lookup returns CDR1 MGHRA and CDR2 YSYEKL. The CDR3 has 15 residues.

The chain carries TRBV27 and TRBJ2-3, with a possible D match to TRBD1 (6 bases). V gave up 6 bases and J gave up 4 bases, with 11 bases separating them. The CDR3 has 13 residues. Germline CDR1 is MNHEY and CDR2 is SMNVEV (reference sequence). In nucleotides, the CDR3 is TGTGCCAGCAGGGACAGCCGGGCAGATACGCAGTATTTT. This encodes CASRDSRADTQYF.